This is a list of T cell receptor beta chains from one sample in a study of shared clonotypes between healthy human individuals. Clones were sequenced by immunoSEQ multiplex PCR, and TCRdb holds only the in-frame ones, with some missing. The repertoire holds about 2.4 million clones, 80% to 95% seen once, with more than 0.35% in the top ten. Material for sequencing was naive CD4+ T cells from PBMCs. Receptors originate from a man aged 18 to 30 in good health. Some clones in this sample may be carry-over from other donors' samples. Both conserved end residues are part of each CDR3. D genes are given only for firm matches.

j_gene,v_gene,d_gene,CDR3nt,CDR3aa
TRBJ2-3,TRBV2,.,TGTGCCAGCAGTGAAGGGTTTAGCACAGATACGCAGTATTTT,CASSEGFSTDTQYF
TRBJ1-2,TRBV2,.,TGTGCCAGCATCCGGGACATAATTAACTATGGCTACACCTTC,CASIRDIINYGYTF
TRBJ2-7,TRBV29-1,TRBD2,TGCAGCGTTGCGTTTCGACTAGCGGGTGCCTACGAGCAGTACTTC,CSVAFRLAGAYEQYF
TRBJ2-5,TRBV2,.,TGTGCCAGCAGTGGGTCAGGGGTGGTAGAGACCCAGTACTTC,CASSGSGVVETQYF
TRBJ1-1,TRBV28,.,TGTGCCAGCAGTTTATACGTCGGGGCAGGGAACACTGAAGCTTTCTTT,CASSLYVGAGNTEAFF
TRBJ2-3,TRBV6-1,.,TGTGCCAGCAGTGGGGAAGGCCTGGCAGATACGCAGTATTTT,CASSGEGLADTQYF
TRBJ1-1,TRBV6-1,.,TGTGCCAGCAGGGGGTCCTTGGGGAACACTGAAGCTTTCTTT,CASRGSLGNTEAFF
TRBJ2-3,TRBV25-1,TRBD2,TGTGCCAGCAGTGAAGGACTAGCGGGCGGCACAGATACGCAGTATTTT,CASSEGLAGGTDTQYF
TRBJ1-5,TRBV6-1,.,TGTGCCAGCAGTTCCAGGGCCCATCAGCCCCAGCATTTT,CASSSRAHQPQHF
TRBJ1-4,TRBV15,.,TGTGCCACCAGTGGGGGACCTAATGAAAAACTGTTTTTT,CATSGGPNEKLFF
TRBJ1-1,TRBV9,.,TGTGCCAGCAGCCCCGGGAAGGGATATGTCACTGAAGCTTTCTTT,CASSPGKGYVTEAFF
TRBJ1-5,TRBV9,TRBD1,TGTGCCAGCAGCAAGACAGGGGATCAGCCCCAGCATTTT,CASSKTGDQPQHF